This T cell receptor (beta chain) was sequenced in a study of monozygotic twins with inflammatory bowel disease. The CDR3 extends over 14 amino acids. The germline V gene encodes CDR1 MNHEY and CDR2 SMNVEV (reference sequence). TCRdb reprocessed the 5' RACE reads and stores each CDR3 protein as one record, lacking DNA. Here the sample table reports about 110,000 distinct CDR3 sequences. Notes on the study in general: Between concordant and discordant twins, repertoire similarity failed to differ, a result that limited power may explain.

Remarks on this clonotype: Its antigen is unknown.

The chain joins TRBV27 to TRBJ2-1; the D call from TCRdb, TRBD2, cannot be confirmed without DNA. The receptor was derived from a human donor with ulcerative colitis or Crohn's disease, or a healthy co-twin of an affected twin (not recorded which). The sequenced material came from blood. The CDR3: CASSPGGLRNEQFF.